These 21 T cell receptor beta chains share one sample of origin, sequenced in a study of T cells in Graves' hyperthyroidism and ophthalmopathy. RNA transcripts were the template for amplifying TCR beta CDR3 regions. The HTBI primer set drove a first-round RT-PCR of the TCR CDR3. Each CDR3 protein gets one entry after TCRdb re-called the multiplex PCR reads with MiXCR. This table has 45,000 to 75,000 distinct CDR3 sequences, about 49% appearing once. The material sequenced was blood. These receptors originate from a woman in her twenties or thirties with Graves' ophthalmopathy.

This clonotype was detected ten times or more. DNA of the CDR3: TGTGCCAGCAGCTTATTATTGGGAAAATTCAGCTCTGGGGCCAACGTCCTGACTTTC. Protein: CASSLLLGKFSSGANVLTF. The genes are TRBV7-2 and TRBJ2-6, with no clear D. This CDR3 comprises 19 residues. The germline V gene has CDR1 SGHTA and CDR2 FQGNSA. V was pared by 2 bases and J by 0 bases, with 17 bases between.

This clonotype was counted at least ten times. A much bigger clone sits one base away, suggesting this may be a read error. In DNA form, the CDR3 reads TGCGCCAGCAGCTTTCCCACAGGGAGCCTGGAGGGCTACACCTTC. Amino acid sequence: CASSFPTGSLEGYTF. The gene calls are TRBV5-1 and TRBJ1-2; D is perhaps TRBD1 (6 bases). The CDR3 loop spans 15 amino acids. V was cut by 2 bases and J by 8 bases, with 19 bases left in between. The germline CDR1 and CDR2 sequences are SGHRS and YFSETQ.

The chain is built from TRBV7-9 and TRBJ1-1, with 7 bases fitting TRBD1. Germline V gene sequence: CDR1 SEHNR, CDR2 FQNEAQ (reference sequence). V was clipped by 6 bases and J by 5 bases; unmatched bases: 12. The CDR3 is 15 residues long. CDR3 nucleotide sequence: TGTGCCAGCAGTTTGTCAGGGGGAGGAGAGACTGAAGCTTTCTTT. Translation gives CASSLSGGGETEAFF.

This chain joins TRBV29-1 and TRBJ2-7, with TRBD1 identical over 7 bases. V lost 3 bases to trimming and J lost 0 bases; unmatched junction nucleotides: 8. The CDR3 totals 15 residues. The V gene's germline CDR1 is SQVTM and CDR2 ANQGSEA. CDR3 sequence: CSVDSGGFSSYEQYF. The CDR3 DNA reads as TGCAGCGTTGACTCAGGGGGTTTTAGCTCCTACGAGCAGTACTTC.

This chain joins TRBV2 and TRBJ1-2; no clear D gene. The germline V gene encodes CDR1 SNHLY and CDR2 FYNNEI. There are 11 residues in the CDR3. V lost 6 bases and J 5 bases, leaving 7 bases between the germline ends. The CDR3 DNA is TGTGCCAGCAGCGCGGGTTATGGCTACACCTTC. It encodes CASSAGYGYTF.

The J gene is TRBJ2-7, the V gene TRBV24-1; TRBD1 aligns across 7 bases. The V gene's germline CDR1 is KGHDR and CDR2 SFDVKD. The CDR3 has 14 amino acids. Trimming took 4 bases from V and 8 from J; bases not matched to a gene: 10. The CDR3 loop is CATSDPGQALQQYF. In nucleotides, the CDR3 is TGTGCCACCAGTGACCCCGGACAGGCGCTTCAGCAGTACTTC.

Many counts were recorded for this clonotype. The V and J genes are TRBV6-2 or TRBV6-3 and TRBJ1-2; no firm D call. The CDR3 consists of 14 residues. Germline-derived CDR1 and CDR2 are MNHEY and SVGEGT. The V end was cut by 2 bases, the J end by 0 bases, with 7 bases between. The CDR3 DNA is TGTGCCAGCAGTTACACCCCAACTAACTATGGCTACACCTTC. It codes for CASSYTPTNYGYTF.

For this clonotype: The junction differs from germline at one of its ends, possibly a read error. V is TRBV20-1 and J is TRBJ2-6; TRBD1 agrees at 9 bases. Looked up from germline, CDR1 is DFQATT and CDR2 is SNEGSKA (reference sequence). CDR3 length: 15 residues. CDR3 nucleotide sequence: TGCAGTGCAACCTACAGGGGGCCCGGGGTCAACGGCCTGACTTTC. Encoded protein: CSATYRGPGVNGLTF.

The chain carries TRBV7-6 and TRBJ2-5; D is unresolved. Trimming took 2 bases from V and 5 from J, leaving 18 bases between them. Germline assignment: CDR1 SGHVS and CDR2 FNYEAQ. This CDR3 contains 16 residues. CDR3 residues: CASSLSPSSYNETQYF. The CDR3, as DNA: TGTGCCAGCAGCTTAAGCCCGAGCTCCTACAATGAGACCCAGTACTTC.

The chain is built from TRBV3-1 and TRBJ2-2; D possibly corresponds to TRBD1 (6 bases). The germline V gene has CDR1 LGHDT and CDR2 YNNKEL (reference sequence). CDR3 length: 15 amino acids. The ends were cut back, 1 base at V and 6 bases at J, with 12 bases in the middle. For the CDR3, the DNA is TGTGCCAGCAGCCAAGGACTTGAGGGGGCCGGGGAGCTGTTTTTT. It translates to CASSQGLEGAGELFF.

On this clonotype itself: As the CDR3 is not closed by the conserved phenylalanine or tryptophan, this likely results from a read error. The limits of the CDR3 on the DNA are not certain, so only TCRdb's listed CDR3 is given. The genes are TRBV20-1 and TRBJ2-1; the D call of TRBD2 is as the table states it, not checked on the DNA. The CDR3 region is 15 residues in length, termini included. Germline V gene sequence: CDR1 DFQATT, CDR2 SNEGSKA (reference sequence). The CDR3 reads CSAKGRASRVAEQIL.

The table lists this clonotype with a few counts. The CDR3 is CASSLYGATDTQFF. As DNA, the CDR3 is TGTGCCAGCAGCTTATACGGGGCAACAGATACGCAGTTCTTC. The chain is built from TRBV7-3 and TRBJ2-1; possibly TRBD1 or TRBD2 for D (5 bases each). The CDR3 loop spans 14 amino acids. Per germline, CDR1 SGHTA and CDR2 FQGTGA. V lost 2 bases to trimming and J lost 12 bases, with 17 bases between them.

This clonotype was detected ten times or more. V and J are TRBV28 and TRBJ2-3; TRBD1 aligns across 7 bases. Trimming cost V 7 bases and J 0 bases; bases outside gene matches: 10. The CDR3 has 16 amino acids. The germline CDR1 and CDR2 sequences are MDHEN and SYDVKM. CDR3 loop: CASTKTGDPSTDTQYF. Written as DNA, the CDR3 is TGTGCCAGCACCAAAACAGGGGACCCTAGCACAGATACGCAGTATTTT.

This clonotype appeared a few times. This chain uses TRBV28 with TRBJ2-7, with 9 bases identical to TRBD2. Germline values: CDR1 MDHEN, CDR2 SYDVKM. V lost 6 bases and J lost 2; bases outside the gene matches: 8. This CDR3 has 15 amino acids. CDR3 residues: CASSTPGLAAYEQYF. CDR3 nucleotides: TGTGCCAGCAGCACCCCGGGACTAGCTGCCTACGAGCAGTACTTC.

Of note for this clonotype: Being one base from a much bigger clone, this may be a read error. The J gene is TRBJ1-1, the V gene TRBV30; 8 bases line up with TRBD1. The germline gives CDR1 GTSNPN, CDR2 SVGIG (reference sequence). The CDR3 runs to 17 residues. The CDR3 protein is CAWSPGQGLRRNTEACF. Written as DNA, the CDR3 is TGTGCCTGGAGTCCAGGACAGGGTTTGAGAAGGAACACTGAAGCTTGCTTT.

V gene TRBV19 combines with J gene TRBJ2-5, with a weak D call TRBD2 (5 bases). The CDR3 sequence is 16 residues long. The V end was cut by 1 base, the J end by 4 bases, with 16 bases between. The germline gives CDR1 LNHDA, CDR2 SQIVND (reference sequence). The CDR3: CASSIGGEGPRETQYF. CDR3 nucleotide sequence: TGTGCCAGTAGTATAGGGGGAGAGGGCCCCCGAGAGACCCAGTACTTC.

This clonotype was found many times. The chain joins TRBV6-1 to TRBJ2-5; D is possibly TRBD2 (7 bases). Trimming took 7 bases from V and 3 from J, leaving 15 bases between them. The CDR3 extends over 14 amino acids. The germline CDR1 and CDR2 sequences are MNHNS and SASEGT. CDR3 protein: CASILGGGKETQYF. The CDR3 DNA follows: TGTGCCAGCATCCTAGGGGGGGGGAAAGAGACCCAGTACTTC.

This clonotype was seen at least ten times. DNA of the CDR3: TGTGCCAGTAGCCACGACAGGGAAGGGCAAGAGACCCAGTACTTC. Its translation: CASSHDREGQETQYF. This sequence joins TRBV19 and TRBJ2-5; 7 nucleotides align to TRBD1. In germline, CDR1 is LNHDA, CDR2 SQIVND (reference sequence). The CDR3 totals 15 residues. V lost 6 bases to trimming and J lost 2 bases; unmatched junction nucleotides: 9.

This rearrangement joins TRBV12-2 to TRBJ1-5; the DNA was not compared with TRBD1, the D call given in the table. TRBV12-2 is assigned pseudogene status. The CDR3 is 16 amino acids. The CDR3 region has the DNA TGTGCAAGTCGCCCCCTCGTTGACAGGGTGGGTCAGCCCCAGCATTTT. It translates to CASRPLVDRVGQPQHF.

DNA of the CDR3: TGTGCCTGGACTTGGGACAGGGCCTCGGAGACCCAGTACTTC. Its translation: CAWTWDRASETQYF. The chain is built from TRBV30 and TRBJ2-5; 9 bases are a match to TRBD1. The V and J ends lost 4 bases and 5 bases, in that order; junction bases with no gene match: 8. Germline CDR1 reads GTSNPN; CDR2 reads SVGIG (reference sequence). CDR3 length: 14 amino acids. The full variable domain, its missing parts supplied by reference TRBV30 and TRBJ2-5, is SQTIHQWPATLVQPVGSPLSLECTVEGTSNPNLYWYRQAAGRGLQLLFYSVGIGQISSEVPQNLSASRPQDRQFILSSKKLLLSDSGFYLCAWTWDRASETQYFGPGTRLLVL.

This clonotype was seen many times. This chain connects TRBV5-1 to TRBJ2-5, with D possibly being TRBD2 (6 bases). Germline CDR1 SGHRS, CDR2 YFSETQ. Trimming pared 0 bases from V and 5 bases from J, leaving 14 bases between. The CDR3 covers 15 residues. For the CDR3, the DNA is TGCGCCAGCAGCTTGGGCGAGGGGAGGCAGGAGACCCAGTACTTC. Protein: CASSLGEGRQETQYF.